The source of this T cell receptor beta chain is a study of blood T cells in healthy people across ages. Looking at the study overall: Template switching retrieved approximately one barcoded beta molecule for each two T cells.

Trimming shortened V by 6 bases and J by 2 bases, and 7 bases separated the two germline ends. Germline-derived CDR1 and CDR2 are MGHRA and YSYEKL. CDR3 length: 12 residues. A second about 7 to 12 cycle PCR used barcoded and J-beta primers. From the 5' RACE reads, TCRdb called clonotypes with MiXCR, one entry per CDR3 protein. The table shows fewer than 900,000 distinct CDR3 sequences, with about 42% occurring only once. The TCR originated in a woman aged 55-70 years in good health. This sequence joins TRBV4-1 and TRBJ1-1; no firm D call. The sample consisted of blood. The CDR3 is CASRSENTEAFF. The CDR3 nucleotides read TGCGCCAGCAGATCCGAAAACACTGAAGCTTTCTTT.